The 6 T cell receptor beta chains given below trace back to one sample, sequenced in a study of vaccination effects on CD4 cells after COVID-19. CD4+ T cells were isolated after 10 days of culture. Libraries were prepared by immunoSEQ multiplex PCR; TCRdb keeps only in-frame clonotypes and omits some of them. The sample yields some 39,000 clones, about 81% seen once. No antigen is known for these receptors. Specimen: CD4+ T cells from PBMCs cultured without peptide, collected before COVID-19 vaccination. These receptor sequences come from a human donor who received a COVID-19 vaccine.

In this sample, this clone turned up once. This chain uses TRBV6-5 with TRBJ1-5; 9 bases are shared with TRBD1. The germline CDR1 and CDR2 sequences are MNHEY and SVGAGI. Germline trimming cut 5 bases from V and 2 bases from J; bases unmatched to any gene: 4. The CDR3 is 15 residues long. The CDR3 nucleotides read TGTGCCAGCAGTAAGGACAGGGGAGGCAATCAGCCCCAGCATTTT. Its translation: CASSKDRGGNQPQHF.

The chain carries TRBV28 and TRBJ2-2, with 14 nucleotides matching TRBD2. V lost 6 bases, J lost 5 bases, and 11 bases stayed unmatched. Per the germline V gene, CDR1 is MDHEN and CDR2 is SYDVKM. This CDR3 is built from 18 residues. CDR3 loop: CASRKTGTSGGRTGELFF. The CDR3 DNA reads TGTGCCAGCAGGAAAACCGGGACTAGCGGGGGACGGACCGGGGAGCTGTTTTTT.

The chain has TRBV5-6 and TRBJ2-3; D call uncertain. There are 13 residues in the CDR3. Trimming shortened V by 0 bases and J by 1 base, and 3 bases separated the two germline ends. The germline gives CDR1 SGHDT, CDR2 YYEEEE. The CDR3, as DNA: TGTGCCAGCAGCTTGGCGGGCACAGATACGCAGTATTTT. Protein sequence: CASSLAGTDTQYF.

The chain joins TRBV7-2 to TRBJ2-5, with 9 bases that match TRBD1. CDR3 length: 15 amino acids. The J segment lost 4 bases and the V segment lost 0 bases, leaving 3 bases of the junction unmatched. The germline gives CDR1 SGHTA, CDR2 FQGNSA. The CDR3 DNA follows: TGTGCCAGCAGCTTAGCGGGACAGGGTCTAGAGACCCAGTACTTC. As protein: CASSLAGQGLETQYF.

The CDR3 reads CASKGGQQNTEAFF. CDR3 nucleotides: TGTGCCAGCAAGGGAGGGCAGCAGAACACTGAAGCTTTCTTT. This rearrangement joins TRBV25-1 to TRBJ1-1; no reliable D call. Germline V gene sequence: CDR1 MGHDK, CDR2 SYGVNS. The V gene lost 7 bases and the J gene lost 1 base, with 13 bases spanning the gap. CDR3 length equals 14 residues.

J is TRBJ1-2 and V is TRBV6-5, with D perhaps matching TRBD1 (5 bases). The CDR3 is made up of 13 amino acids. The germline V and J ends were trimmed by 6 bases and 5 bases, with 13 bases remaining between them. Germline loops: CDR1 MNHEY, CDR2 SVGAGI. In DNA, the CDR3 is TGTGCCAGCAGCTGGGACCGACTTTATGGCTACACCTTC. Translating gives CASSWDRLYGYTF.